The 28 T cell receptor beta chains listed next were all sequenced from one sample in a study of patients and donors after allogeneic stem cell transplantation. From the RT-PCR reads, TCRdb called clonotypes with MiXCR, one entry per CDR3 protein. The repertoire holds 800,000 to 1,000,000 distinct CDR3 sequences, with about a sixth as singletons. What was sequenced was blood, either unsorted or a sorted T cell fraction (not recorded which). The receptors shown here come from a human donor who was either an allogeneic HSCT recipient or a stem cell or donor lymphocyte infusion donor (not recorded which). It is not recorded whose cells these are; they may come from a transplant donor.

The V call is TRBV20-1, the J call TRBJ1-4, with unresolved D. Germline CDR1 and CDR2: DFQATT and SNEGSKA (reference sequence). This CDR3 has 14 amino acids. Trimming took off 4 bases at V and 7 bases at J, with 16 bases between the two ends. CDR3 bases: TGCAGTGCTATGGTCTGGGAAGGTGTTGAAAAACTGTTTTTT. Its protein product is CSAMVWEGVEKLFF.

This clonotype was detected a few times. This chain links TRBV27 with TRBJ1-1; unclear D gene. The germline V and J ends were trimmed by 5 bases and 1 base, with 20 bases remaining between them. This CDR3 spans 17 amino acids. Germline V gives CDR1 MNHEY, CDR2 SMNVEV (reference sequence). CDR3 sequence (DNA): TGTGCCAGCAGTCCCGTGGGTAGGGTTAGGGCGAACACTGAAGCTTTCTTT. It translates to CASSPVGRVRANTEAFF.

In this sample, this clonotype turned up a few times. This chain joins TRBV11-2 and TRBJ2-3; perhaps TRBD2 as D (6 bases). V was cut by 4 bases and J by 3 bases, with 14 bases left in between. Germline CDR1 and CDR2: SGHAT and FQNNGV. This CDR3 is 15 amino acids long. In DNA form, the CDR3 reads TGTGCCAGCAGCTACTCATTCGCGGGGACAGATACGCAGTATTTT. It specifies CASSYSFAGTDTQYF.

To note about this clonotype: At one end, the junction sequence differs from germline, possibly due to a read error. V usage is TRBV6-1 and J usage is TRBJ2-5; D not resolved. Germline-derived CDR1 and CDR2 are MNHNS and SASEGT. The CDR3 is 16 amino acids. The CDR3 loop reads CASSPVGLGYQESQYF. The CDR3 nucleotides read TGTGCCAGCAGCCCAGTAGGTTTAGGGTACCAAGAGAGCCAGTACTTC.

This clonotype appeared a few times. This chain joins TRBV4-1 and TRBJ2-1; 7 nucleotides line up with TRBD2. This CDR3 comprises 15 residues. With 0 bases clipped from V and 4 bases from J, the junction kept 3 bases outside the gene matches. Germline V lookup: CDR1 MGHRA, CDR2 YSYEKL. This chain's CDR3 is CASSQELAEYNEQFF. The DNA of the CDR3 is TGCGCCAGCAGCCAAGAGCTAGCGGAGTACAATGAGCAGTTCTTC.

This clonotype has just a few counts. This is likely a read error, given that the CDR3 carries no conserved phenylalanine or tryptophan at its end. The DNA is omitted, as the CDR3 cannot be located on it reliably, and the CDR3 follows TCRdb's listing. V is TRBV20-1 and J is TRBJ1-1. Germline lookup yields CDR1 DFQATT and CDR2 SNEGSKA (reference sequence). From its first to its last residue, the CDR3 has 9 amino acids. CDR3: CSARDLGSI.

The J gene is TRBJ2-7, the V gene TRBV25-1; possible D gene TRBD2, 7 bases. The CDR3 length is 14 residues. Deletions cut 2 bases from V and 2 bases from J, with 10 bases between. The V gene's germline CDR1 is MGHDK and CDR2 SYGVNS. CDR3 sequence reads: CASSERGATYEQYF. Here the CDR3 DNA reads TGTGCCAGCAGTGAACGGGGGGCTACCTACGAGCAGTACTTC.

The J gene is TRBJ2-1, the V gene TRBV29-1; D is possibly TRBD1 (7 bases). Germline assignment: CDR1 SQVTM and CDR2 ANQGSEA. V dropped 6 bases and J dropped 0 bases, with 18 bases sitting between them. The CDR3 extends over 16 amino acids. The CDR3 sequence: CSVAGRQGSSYNEQFF. The CDR3 DNA follows: TGCAGCGTCGCCGGGAGACAGGGAAGCTCCTACAATGAGCAGTTCTTC.

The V and J genes are TRBV25-1 and TRBJ2-6, with D tentatively TRBD2 (5 bases). Trimming left V 6 bases short and J 5 bases short, with 11 bases between. CDR1 is MGHDK and CDR2 is SYGVNS in the germline V gene. The CDR3 loop spans 14 amino acids. The CDR3 reads CASSGNLWANVLTF. DNA of the CDR3: TGTGCCAGCAGCGGGAATCTCTGGGCCAACGTCCTGACTTTC.

This clonotype was observed a few times. This chain uses TRBV6-1 with TRBJ2-3, with TRBD1 identical over 8 bases. Germline V gene data show CDR1 as MNHNS and CDR2 as SASEGT. The CDR3 runs 15 residues. V shed 10 bases and J 2 bases; nucleotides not matched to a gene: 11. CDR3 in amino acids: CATTPRDRSTDTQYF. The CDR3 DNA follows: TGTGCCACCACTCCCCGGGACAGGTCCACAGATACGCAGTATTTT.

This clonotype has more than one count but fewer than ten. The V call is TRBV4-1, the J call TRBJ2-3; D might be TRBD2 (7 bases). V shed 11 bases and J shed 0 bases, with 18 bases lying between them. From germline, CDR1 is MGHRA and CDR2 YSYEKL. This CDR3 contains 15 residues. The CDR3 loop reads CAGGSGGPSTDTQYF. As DNA, the CDR3 is TGCGCCGGAGGGTCGGGGGGCCCTAGCACAGATACGCAGTATTTT.

This clonotype has more than one count but fewer than ten. This chain joins TRBV5-5 and TRBJ1-1; the match to TRBD1 covers 8 bases. CDR3 length: 15 residues. Germline assignment: CDR1 SGHKS and CDR2 YYEKEE (reference sequence). With 4 bases clipped from V and 1 base from J, the junction kept 6 bases outside the gene matches. The DNA of the CDR3 is TGTGCCAGCAGCCATACGACAGGGGAGAACACTGAAGCTTTCTTT. The encoded protein is CASSHTTGENTEAFF.

The CDR3 reads CASSYMGPHPNEQFF. CDR3 nucleotides: TGTGCCAGCAGTTACATGGGCCCCCATCCCAATGAGCAGTTCTTC. This rearrangement joins TRBV12-3 or TRBV12-4 to TRBJ2-1; D is uncertain. Trimming took off 4 bases at V and 6 bases at J, with 16 bases between the two ends. This CDR3 is built from 15 residues.

This chain joins TRBV15 and TRBJ1-4; tentative D call: TRBD1 (6 bases). Germline CDR1 LNHNV, CDR2 YYDKDF (reference sequence). V was cut by 1 base and J by 9 bases, with 15 bases left in between. The CDR3 contains 15 residues. In DNA form, the CDR3 reads TGTGCCACCAGCAGAGTCCAGGGGATTGTGAAAAAACTGTTTTTT. Amino acid sequence: CATSRVQGIVKKLFF.

The chain carries TRBV5-6 and TRBJ2-1, with D unclear. V lost 1 base, J lost 0 bases, and 14 bases lay in between. The CDR3 runs to 17 residues. Germline V gene sequence: CDR1 SGHDT, CDR2 YYEEEE. CDR3 bases: TGTGCCAGCAGCTTGCTCCGGAGCACCCGCTCCTACAATGAGCAGTTCTTC. It codes for CASSLLRSTRSYNEQFF.

In its sample, this clonotype was seen a few times. The rearrangement joins TRBV20-1 to TRBJ1-6; no clear D. The CDR3 runs 15 residues. V was clipped by 4 bases and J by 5 bases, with 15 bases between them. Germline V CDR1 and CDR2: DFQATT, SNEGSKA (reference sequence). The CDR3 DNA reads as TGCAGTGCTATGACCGGCCGGAGCGATAATTCACCCCTCCACTTT. It encodes CSAMTGRSDNSPLHF.

The CDR3 spells CSARVNGGITDTQYF. CDR3 bases: TGCAGTGCTAGAGTTAACGGGGGGATCACAGATACGCAGTATTTT. The gene calls are TRBV20-1 and TRBJ2-3; 7 bases line up with TRBD2. This CDR3 comprises 15 residues. With 1 base clipped from V and 2 bases from J, the junction kept 6 bases outside the gene matches. From germline, CDR1 is DFQATT and CDR2 SNEGSKA (reference sequence).

This clonotype was detected ten times or more. V gene TRBV5-1 combines with J gene TRBJ2-1; 8 bases are a match to TRBD2. Germline V gene lookup returns CDR1 SGHRS and CDR2 YFSETQ. J was trimmed by 6 bases and V by 3 bases; bases with no gene match: 5. The CDR3 has 14 residues. For the CDR3, the DNA is TGCGCCAGCAGCTCCAGGACTAGCAGCAATGAGCAGTTCTTC. Its translation is CASSSRTSSNEQFF.

V is TRBV7-3 and J is TRBJ2-2; D is undetermined. Trimming took off 1 base at V and 7 bases at J, with 7 bases between the two ends. CDR1 is SGHTA and CDR2 is FQGTGA in the germline V gene. CDR3 size: 13 residues. DNA for the CDR3: TGTGCCAGCAGCTTAAGTGGGAACGGGGAGCTGTTTTTT. It encodes CASSLSGNGELFF.

The chain employs TRBV10-3 and TRBJ1-6; a possible D gene is TRBD1 (6 bases). Germline V gene lookup returns CDR1 ENHRY and CDR2 SYGVKD. V lost 0 bases, J lost 6 bases, and 9 bases lay in between. CDR3 length: 15 residues. CDR3 coding DNA: TGTGCCATCAGTGAGTCAGGACAGAGTAATTCACCCCTCCACTTT. Translated: CAISESGQSNSPLHF.

This clonotype was counted a few times. CDR3 in DNA: TGCAGCGTTGGACCGGGACAGAACACAGATACGCAGTATTTT. Translating it yields CSVGPGQNTDTQYF. V and J are TRBV29-1 and TRBJ2-3; 7 nucleotides line up with TRBD1. Trimming removed 4 bases from V and 2 bases from J; junction bases left unmatched: 6. This CDR3 comprises 14 residues. In germline, CDR1 is SQVTM, CDR2 ANQGSEA.

A few counts support this clonotype. The gene calls are TRBV10-3 and TRBJ2-6; 8 bases align to TRBD1. J lost 5 bases, V lost 5 bases, and 17 bases had no gene match. The CDR3 has 19 residues. Germline V CDR1 and CDR2: ENHRY, SYGVKD. The CDR3 is CAISPRQGISLWWANVLTF. The CDR3 DNA reads as TGTGCCATCAGTCCAAGACAGGGGATAAGCCTCTGGTGGGCCAACGTCCTGACTTTC.

In its sample, this clonotype was seen a few times. The CDR3 DNA reads as TGTGCCAGCCAACAGGGGGGGTTTGACAGGGAATTCAATCAGCCCCAGCATTTT. Translating it yields CASQQGGFDREFNQPQHF. The chain carries TRBV6-2 or TRBV6-3 and TRBJ1-5; 8 positions agree with TRBD1. The CDR3 runs 18 residues. Germline CDR1 MNHEY, CDR2 SVGEGT. V lost 8 bases and J lost 3; bases outside the gene matches: 18.

The J gene is TRBJ2-3, the V gene TRBV3-1; D gene ambiguous. Germline V lookup: CDR1 LGHDT, CDR2 YNNKEL (reference sequence). Trimming pared 0 bases from V and 7 bases from J, leaving 5 bases between. CDR3 length: 12 amino acids. CDR3 amino acids: CASSQDGNTQYF. CDR3 DNA: TGTGCCAGCAGCCAAGATGGAAATACGCAGTATTTT.

This chain joins TRBV18 and TRBJ1-1; D unclear. The germline V gene encodes CDR1 KGHSH and CDR2 LQKENI. The CDR3 consists of 15 residues. Trimming stripped 1 base from V and 0 bases from J, with 9 bases between. CDR3 bases: TGTGCCAGCTCACCACGATTACAGTTGAACACTGAAGCTTTCTTT. Translating gives CASSPRLQLNTEAFF.

The rearrangement joins TRBV28 to TRBJ2-7; D unresolved. Germline V CDR1 and CDR2: MDHEN, SYDVKM. The CDR3 runs 14 residues. V was pared by 5 bases and J by 7 bases, with 18 bases between. The DNA for the CDR3 is TGTGCCAGCAGTCCTCTAGGACGGGTAAGGGAGCAGTACTTC. Translating gives CASSPLGRVREQYF. The full variable domain, rest sourced from reference TRBV28 and TRBJ2-7, is DVKVTQSSRYLVKRTGEKVFLECVQDMDHENMFWYRQDPGLGLRLIYFSYDVKMKEKGDIPEGYSVSREKKERFSLILESASTNQTSMYLCASSPLGRVREQYFGPGTRLTVT.

This chain uses TRBV7-9 with TRBJ2-1; 7 nucleotides match TRBD2. The CDR3 covers 15 residues. The germline gives CDR1 SEHNR, CDR2 FQNEAQ (reference sequence). V lost 3 bases and J lost 3; bases outside the gene matches: 5. CDR3 region: CASSFFLAGYNEQFF. The CDR3 region has the DNA TGTGCCAGCAGCTTTTTTTTAGCGGGCTACAATGAGCAGTTCTTC.

The gene calls are TRBV27 and TRBJ1-5, with a possible D match to TRBD1 (5 bases). The germline V gene has CDR1 MNHEY and CDR2 SMNVEV (reference sequence). This CDR3 region has 15 residues. Trimming shortened V by 3 bases and J by 1 base, and 10 bases separated the two germline ends. This CDR3 is CASSFVGGSNQPQHF. CDR3 DNA: TGTGCCAGCAGTTTCGTGGGGGGGAGCAATCAGCCCCAGCATTTT.